A single sample is the source of the 31 T cell receptor beta chains below, sequenced in a study of blood T cell repertoires in COVID-19 (dated by TCRdb to the early 2020s). Library method: the immunoSEQ multiplex PCR assay. As stored in TCRdb, this immuneACCESS dataset retains in-frame rearrangements with V and J assigned. A fraction of the clones does not appear; measured against another copy, unresolved V genes explain less than half of the discrepancy, and the remainder lacks a known reason. For this sample the table gives roughly 80,000 clones, of which about 88% were detected only once. 2.9% of the sample is in the top ten clones. The specimen was peripheral blood. The receptors were gathered from a woman aged 80 or over with acute or convalescent COVID-19.

A single count supports this clone. CDR3 nucleotide sequence: TGCAGTGCGGTGGACAGGAGAGAGCAGTACTTC. It yields the protein CSAVDRREQYF. V and J are TRBV20-1 and TRBJ2-7; 7 positions match TRBD1. V lost 6 bases and J lost 7; bases outside the gene matches: 6. The V gene's germline CDR1 is DFQATT and CDR2 SNEGSKA (reference sequence). This CDR3 region has 11 residues.

The chain recombines TRBV30 with TRBJ2-7; 14 nucleotides line up with TRBD2. The CDR3 is 16 residues long. The V and J ends lost 2 bases and 2 bases, in that order; junction bases with no gene match: 5. Germline CDR1 and CDR2: GTSNPN and SVGIG (reference sequence). The chain's CDR3 is CAWSLRTSGGTYEQYF. The CDR3 nucleotides are TGTGCCTGGAGTCTTCGGACTAGCGGGGGGACCTACGAGCAGTACTTC.

The chain couples TRBV30 to TRBJ2-6; D is possibly TRBD2 (7 bases). Trimming pared 5 bases from V and 1 base from J, leaving 9 bases between. CDR1 and CDR2 from the germline V gene are GTSNPN and SVGIG (reference sequence). The CDR3 extends over 14 amino acids. DNA of the CDR3: TGTGCCTGGGAGGGGGGGTCTGGGGCCAACGTCCTGACTTTC. Translation: CAWEGGSGANVLTF.

This clone is classed as large (0.1 to 1%). The chain links TRBV19 to TRBJ1-3; 7 positions match TRBD1. The V segment lost 3 bases and the J segment 3 bases; nucleotides outside the gene matches: 5. The CDR3 runs 15 residues. The germline gives CDR1 LNHDA, CDR2 SQIVND (reference sequence). CDR3 bases: TGTGCCAGTAGTATCTGGGACAGTCTTGGAAACACCATATATTTT. Its protein is CASSIWDSLGNTIYF.

This clone was found once. The rearrangement links TRBV7-8 to TRBJ1-5, with TRBD1 matching over 7 bases. The germline gives CDR1 SGHVS, CDR2 FQNEAQ. The V gene end was trimmed by 6 bases and the J gene end by 2 bases; junction bases not matched to a gene: 4. This CDR3 contains 14 residues. DNA for the CDR3: TGTGCCAGCAGTTCGGACAGGCGCAATCAGCCCCAGCATTTT. This translates into CASSSDRRNQPQHF.

J is TRBJ1-2 and V is TRBV2; no clear D. The CDR3 runs to 14 residues. The V end was cut by 2 bases, the J end by 5 bases, with 12 bases between. Per germline, CDR1 SNHLY and CDR2 FYNNEI. This CDR3 is CASSEWASRYGYTF. The CDR3 DNA is TGTGCCAGCAGTGAATGGGCGAGTAGGTATGGCTACACCTTC. The full variable domain, with the rest looked up from reference TRBV2 and TRBJ1-2, is EPEVTQTPSHQVTQMGQEVILRCVPISNHLYFYWYRQILGQKVEFLVSFYNNEISEKSEIFDDQFSVERPDGSNFTLKIRSTKLEDSAMYFCASSEWASRYGYTFGSGTRLTVV.

This CDR3 reads CASSPRHGNEQFF. The CDR3 DNA sequence: TGTGCCAGCAGCCCACGACATGGAAATGAGCAGTTCTTC. V is TRBV7-3 and J is TRBJ2-1, with no clear D. The CDR3 has 13 residues. Trimming shortened V by 5 bases and J by 7 bases, and 12 bases separated the two germline ends. The V gene's germline CDR1 is SGHTA and CDR2 FQGTGA. Looking up the rest from reference TRBV7-3 and TRBJ2-1 gives the full variable domain: GAGVSQTPSNKVTEKGKYVELRCDPISGHTALYWYRQSLGQGPEFLIYFQGTGAADDSGLPNDRFFAVRPEGSVSTLKIQRTERGDSAVYLCASSPRHGNEQFFGPGTRLTVL.

The chain is built from TRBV24-1 and TRBJ2-3; 8 nucleotides agree with TRBD2. The CDR3 is 17 residues long. Germline V gene data show CDR1 as KGHDR and CDR2 as SFDVKD. V lost 3 bases, J lost 0 bases, and 7 bases stayed unmatched. Here the CDR3 DNA reads TGTGCCACCAGTGATCCAGGACTAGCTGCTAGCACAGATACGCAGTATTTT. Residues: CATSDPGLAASTDTQYF.

CDR3 nucleotides: TGTGCCAGCAGCTTAGGGACAGGGAATTCACCCCTCCACTTT. It is translated as CASSLGTGNSPLHF. The rearrangement joins TRBV5-6 to TRBJ1-6, with 9 bases aligning to TRBD1. The CDR3 is 14 residues long. Per the germline V gene, CDR1 is SGHDT and CDR2 is YYEEEE. With 2 bases clipped from V and 7 bases from J, the junction kept 1 base outside the gene matches.

The chain combines TRBV6-2 or TRBV6-3 with TRBJ2-1; 13 positions match TRBD2. CDR3 size: 17 residues. After removal of 6 bases from V and 4 bases from J, the junction contained 9 bases not matched to a gene. CDR1 is MNHEY and CDR2 is SVGEGT in the germline V gene. The CDR3 DNA is TGTGCCAGCAGACCTACTAGCGGGAGGGCCAGGTACAATGAGCAGTTCTTC. Translated, it gives CASRPTSGRARYNEQFF.

This chain joins TRBV5-1 and TRBJ1-5; D may be TRBD1 (5 bases). The length of the CDR3 is 17 residues. Between the trimmed V and J ends, which lost 0 bases and 2 bases, there was a span of 15 bases. The germline V gene has CDR1 SGHRS and CDR2 YFSETQ. CDR3 region: CASSLGVQGWGNQPQHF. The CDR3 region has the DNA TGCGCCAGCAGCTTGGGGGTCCAGGGATGGGGCAATCAGCCCCAGCATTTT.

The chain couples TRBV7-2 to TRBJ1-1; TRBD1 matches 8 bases. The V gene's germline CDR1 is SGHTA and CDR2 FQGNSA. The CDR3 totals 13 residues. V shed 7 bases and J 5 bases; nucleotides not matched to a gene: 6. Written as DNA, the CDR3 is TGTGCCAGCAATCAGGACAGGGTGACTGAAGCTTTCTTT. Its translation: CASNQDRVTEAFF.

The chain couples TRBV30 to TRBJ2-7; 7 nucleotides line up with TRBD1. The germline V gene encodes CDR1 GTSNPN and CDR2 SVGIG (reference sequence). The J segment lost 0 bases and the V segment lost 4 bases, leaving 9 bases of the junction unmatched. The CDR3 length is 15 residues. CDR3 sequence (DNA): TGTGCCTGGACCCCCGGACAGGACCGCTCCTACGAGCAGTACTTC. Translating it yields CAWTPGQDRSYEQYF. Supplemented by reference TRBV30 and TRBJ2-7, the full variable domain reads SQTIHQWPATLVQPVGSPLSLECTVEGTSNPNLYWYRQAAGRGLQLLFYSVGIGQISSEVPQNLSASRPQDRQFILSSKKLLLSDSGFYLCAWTPGQDRSYEQYFGPGTRLTVT.

V usage is TRBV4-1 and J usage is TRBJ1-2; TRBD1 is a possible D gene (6 bases). The CDR3 consists of 14 residues. The V gene's germline CDR1 is MGHRA and CDR2 YSYEKL. Trimming took 0 bases from V and 8 from J, leaving 13 bases between them. CDR3 sequence (DNA): TGCGCCAGCAGCCAAGATTGGGACAAAGAAGGCTACACCTTC. Its translation: CASSQDWDKEGYTF.

This clone was seen a single time. The V gene is TRBV5-1, the J gene TRBJ1-2, with TRBD1 matching over 8 bases. The CDR3 length is 15 residues. CDR1 and CDR2 (germline): SGHRS, YFSETQ. Losses at the gene ends were 4 bases for V and 4 bases for J; bases not matched to a gene: 9. The CDR3 sequence is CASSADRVGGYGYTF. As DNA, the CDR3 is TGCGCCAGCAGCGCGGACAGGGTAGGAGGCTATGGCTACACCTTC.

V is TRBV7-3 and J is TRBJ1-2; TRBD1 matches at 9 bases. Germline CDR1 SGHTA, CDR2 FQGTGA. The CDR3 is 13 amino acids. J lost 4 bases, V lost 4 bases, and 1 base had no gene match. The CDR3 bases are TGTGCCAGCAGCTCGGGACAGGGCTATGGCTACACCTTC. Translation: CASSSGQGYGYTF.

This chain joins TRBV7-2 and TRBJ2-3; the match to TRBD2 covers 8 bases. The CDR3 contains 14 residues. CDR1 is SGHTA, CDR2 FQGNSA, per germline. The trim removed 5 bases at V and 5 bases at J, leaving 6 bases unmatched. Here the CDR3 DNA reads TGTGCCAGCAGCCCACGACTAGCGAGAGATACGCAGTATTTT. Protein product: CASSPRLARDTQYF.

This clone was detected only once. The chain couples TRBV5-6 to TRBJ1-5; 10 nucleotides align to TRBD1. This CDR3 is 14 amino acids long. Germline lookup yields CDR1 SGHDT and CDR2 YYEEEE. Trimming removed 4 bases from V and 7 bases from J; junction bases left unmatched: 5. In nucleotides, the CDR3 is TGTGCCAGCAGCCCGAGGGACAGGGGCCAGCCCCAGCATTTT. Translation: CASSPRDRGQPQHF.

This clone was seen a handful of times. The chain has TRBV27 and TRBJ2-1; 8 positions agree with TRBD1. Germline-derived CDR1 and CDR2 are MNHEY and SMNVEV (reference sequence). V lost 5 bases, J lost 2 bases, and 5 bases stayed unmatched. This CDR3 comprises 15 residues. The CDR3 reads CASSEDRAAYNEQFF. DNA for the CDR3: TGTGCCAGCAGTGAGGACAGGGCCGCCTACAATGAGCAGTTCTTC.

The chain joins TRBV25-1 to TRBJ2-3; 11 bases match TRBD2. This CDR3 has 16 amino acids. The V gene's germline CDR1 is MGHDK and CDR2 SYGVNS. V shed 5 bases, J shed 6 bases, and the junction held 10 bases outside the gene matches. The CDR3 DNA is TGTGCCAGCAGTTCCCTGGCTAGCGGGAGGCCGGATACGCAGTATTTT. It encodes CASSSLASGRPDTQYF. The full variable domain, with the rest looked up from reference TRBV25-1 and TRBJ2-3, is EADIYQTPRYLVIGTGKKITLECSQTMGHDKMYWYQQDPGMELHLIHYSYGVNSTEKGDLSSESTVSRIRTEHFPLTLESARPSHTSQYLCASSSLASGRPDTQYFGPGTRLTVL.

This rearrangement joins TRBV6-2 or TRBV6-3 to TRBJ2-5; 8 nucleotides line up with TRBD2. The CDR3 sequence is 13 residues long. The ends lost 5 bases at V and 1 base at J; junction bases unmatched: 0. Germline lookup yields CDR1 MNHEY and CDR2 SVGEGT. The CDR3 sequence is CASSRGGQETQYF. CDR3 sequence (DNA): TGTGCCAGCAGTCGGGGGGGCCAAGAGACCCAGTACTTC.

The gene calls are TRBV7-2 and TRBJ2-7; TRBD2 aligns across 7 bases. Trimming at V came to 5 bases and at J to 0 bases, leaving 7 bases not matched to a gene. Germline CDR1 is SGHTA and CDR2 is FQGNSA. The CDR3 contains 15 residues. As DNA, the CDR3 is TGTGCCAGCAGCCGGCCAGCGGGGTCCTCCTACGAGCAGTACTTC. It yields the protein CASSRPAGSSYEQYF.

V usage is TRBV2 and J usage is TRBJ1-4; possibly TRBD1 for D (5 bases). This CDR3 spans 13 amino acids. V was pared by 7 bases and J by 7 bases, with 13 bases between. CDR1 and CDR2 (germline): SNHLY, FYNNEI. The CDR3 here is CASTGGTGEKLFF. The CDR3 DNA follows: TGTGCCAGCACCGGGGGGACGGGTGAAAAACTGTTTTTT.

The rearrangement links TRBV7-9 to TRBJ1-4; TRBD1 agrees at 8 bases. Germline V gene sequence: CDR1 SEHNR, CDR2 FQNEAQ (reference sequence). The CDR3 has 18 residues. Trimming removed 3 bases from V and 7 bases from J; junction bases left unmatched: 16. CDR3 protein: CASSFSRGQGKLVEKLFF. The CDR3 nucleotides are TGTGCCAGCAGCTTCAGTCGTGGACAGGGAAAGTTAGTTGAAAAACTGTTTTTT.

The chain is built from TRBV18 and TRBJ1-1; 8 bases are a match to TRBD1. The V and J ends lost 1 base and 8 bases, in that order; junction bases with no gene match: 6. The V gene's germline CDR1 is KGHSH and CDR2 LQKENI. This CDR3 has 14 residues. CDR3 residues: CASSPHPGGGEAFF. In nucleotides, the CDR3 is TGTGCCAGCTCACCACATCCAGGGGGCGGGGAAGCTTTCTTT.

V is TRBV6-2 or TRBV6-3 and J is TRBJ2-1; 12 bases are shared with TRBD2. The CDR3 totals 18 residues. CDR1 and CDR2 from the germline V gene are MNHEY and SVGEGT. V gave up 3 bases and J gave up 7 bases; unmatched junction bases: 13. The CDR3, as DNA: TGTGCCAGCAGTTATTCCTCTAGCGGGAGGGCCATTCTTAATGAGCAGTTCTTC. Translated: CASSYSSSGRAILNEQFF.

This clone has only one observation. V and J are TRBV2 and TRBJ1-6; D is undetermined. Germline values: CDR1 SNHLY, CDR2 FYNNEI. Trimming cost V 6 bases and J 14 bases, with 14 bases left between them. CDR3 length equals 12 residues. This CDR3 reads CASRLVPNALHF. In DNA, the CDR3 is TGTGCCAGCAGACTCGTCCCCAATGCCCTCCACTTT.

This clone is termed medium-sized. This chain connects TRBV28 to TRBJ2-6; D is perhaps TRBD1 (5 bases). The CDR3 covers 15 residues. Germline CDR1 and CDR2: MDHEN and SYDVKM. V shed 6 bases and J shed 1 base, with 10 bases lying between them. The CDR3 region has the DNA TGTGCCAGCAGCTCAGGGTTATCTGGGGCCAACGTCCTGACTTTC. Translation gives CASSSGLSGANVLTF.

V usage is TRBV29-1 and J usage is TRBJ1-4, with 7 bases aligning to TRBD1. J lost 8 bases, V lost 7 bases, and 7 bases had no gene match. CDR3 length: 12 residues. Germline CDR1 and CDR2: SQVTM and ANQGSEA. The CDR3 nucleotides read TGCAGCGGCGGGACAGCAGAGGAAAAACTGTTTTTT. Protein: CSGGTAEEKLFF.

The V gene is TRBV10-3, the J gene TRBJ1-1; TRBD1 agrees at 7 bases. Germline V gives CDR1 ENHRY, CDR2 SYGVKD. The length of the CDR3 is 14 residues. The J segment lost 3 bases and the V segment lost 5 bases, leaving 6 bases of the junction unmatched. The CDR3 region has the DNA TGTGCCATCAGTTCCACAGGGGCCGACACTGAAGCTTTCTTT. Translated: CAISSTGADTEAFF.

The DNA for the CDR3 is TGTGCCAGCAGTTACTCAGGGACAGGCACAGATACGCAGTATTTT. Encoded protein: CASSYSGTGTDTQYF. V and J are TRBV6-6 and TRBJ2-3; 7 bases are shared with TRBD1. Per the germline V gene, CDR1 is MNHNY and CDR2 is SVGAGI (reference sequence). The CDR3 covers 15 residues. Trimming removed 0 bases from V and 1 base from J; junction bases left unmatched: 1.